This T cell receptor (beta chain) was recovered during a study of molecular identifiers for immune sequencing clone quantification. V dropped 2 bases and J dropped 7 bases, with 12 bases sitting between them. The CDR3 loop spans 13 amino acids. Germline CDR1 is MNHEY and CDR2 is SVGEGT. Each CDR3 protein gets one entry after TCRdb re-called the PCR reads with MiXCR. The sample carries more than 300,000 distinct CDR3 sequences, about a fifth recorded once. There are many counts of this clonotype. Antigen unknown. Sorting captured naive CD8 T cells as CD8+CD4-CCR7+CD45RA+. Points from the study as a whole: Over 98% of CMV-specific effector molecules, but under 1% of naive ones, were in clones above 20 copies.

Material for sequencing was naive CD8+ T cells from blood, with Jurkat cell RNA spiked in. The sample's subset: FACS-sorted CD8+CD4-CCR7+CD45RA+ naive T cells. The sequence came from a human donor in good health. Some libraries in this study had Jurkat cell RNA spiked in. This chain joins TRBV6-2 or TRBV6-3 and TRBJ2-7; D is undetermined. The DNA for the CDR3 is TGTGCCAGCAGTTACCCGGGTTCCGTTGAGCAGTACTTC. The encoded protein is CASSYPGSVEQYF.